This T cell receptor (beta chain) was documented in a study of T-cell memory formation after mild COVID-19. General study results and limits: The study found contracting CD4+ clones mainly in CM and EM and contracting CD8+ clones in EMRA.

J was trimmed by 2 bases and V by 7 bases; bases with no gene match: 7. The germline gives CDR1 SGHNT, CDR2 YYREEE (reference sequence). The CDR3 covers 15 residues. After 5'RACE with constant-segment primers, TCR alpha and TCR beta cDNA libraries carrying sample barcodes and UMIs were obtained. TCRdb called the 5' RACE reads again in MiXCR, with one record for every CDR3 protein. The repertoire consists of approximately 570,000 distinct CDR3 sequences, with about a sixth occurring once and the leading ten covering approximately 12%. In this sample, this clonotype turned up a few times. Its antigen is currently unknown.

The chain recombines TRBV5-4 with TRBJ2-2, with 8 bases aligning to TRBD2. Sequencing input: PBMCs or a T cell subset sorted from them (not recorded which). The TCR sequence derives from an adult woman who had mild COVID-19 (a few samples of this study predate the infection). Cell type and time point are not known. The CDR3: CASGKLAVNTGELFF. The CDR3 bases are TGTGCCAGCGGAAAACTAGCGGTTAACACCGGGGAGCTGTTTTTT.